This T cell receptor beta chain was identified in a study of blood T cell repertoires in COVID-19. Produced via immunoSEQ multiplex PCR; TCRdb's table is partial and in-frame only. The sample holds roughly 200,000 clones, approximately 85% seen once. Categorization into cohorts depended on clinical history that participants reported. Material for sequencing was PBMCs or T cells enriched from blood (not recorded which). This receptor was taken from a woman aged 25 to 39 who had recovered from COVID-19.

Here the CDR3 reads CASSPDNSNQPQHF. In DNA, the CDR3 is TGCGCCAGCAGCCCGGACAATAGCAATCAGCCCCAGCATTTT. V and J are TRBV5-1 and TRBJ1-5, with D possibly being TRBD1 (5 bases). CDR1 and CDR2 (germline): SGHRS, YFSETQ. The V gene lost 4 bases and the J gene lost 0 bases, with 8 bases spanning the gap. This CDR3 region has 14 residues.